This T cell receptor (beta chain) was recovered during a study of Ad26.COV2.S vaccination and SARS-CoV-2 variants. Libraries were prepared by immunoSEQ multiplex PCR; TCRdb keeps only in-frame clonotypes and omits some of them. The sample records about half a million clones, 89% being singletons. For this clone: Its antigen is unidentified.

Treatment denoted: about 20 received Ad26.COV2.S at low or high dose, single or two shots; about 5 received placebo; per-sample allocation not given. At day 63 after the first vaccine or placebo injection, samples were drawn. Based in Boston, the donor was an adult of 18-55 years. Ad26.COV2.S expressed prefusion-stabilized spike from the original Wuhan strain. Points from the study as a whole: It was reported that spike-specific CD8+ and CD4+ T cell responses were substantially broad after vaccination. Vaccinated and placebo-treated recipients had similar non-spike TCR breadth.

V lost 2 bases and J lost 7, with 15 bases in between. Germline V lookup: CDR1 KGHSH, CDR2 LQKENI. CDR3 size: 15 residues. The receptor comes from a person aged 18 to 65 who received the Ad26.COV2.S COVID-19 vaccine or a placebo. Here the sequenced sample was peripheral blood, taken in a trial of Ad26.COV2.S vaccine versus placebo. The J gene is TRBJ2-1, the V gene TRBV18; D is possibly TRBD2 (5 bases). Here the CDR3 reads CASSPASPNWNEQFF. DNA of the CDR3: TGTGCCAGCTCACCAGCTAGCCCAAACTGGAATGAGCAGTTCTTC. Together with reference TRBV18 and TRBJ2-1, the CDR3 gives the full variable domain: NAGVMQNPRHLVRRRGQEARLRCSPMKGHSHVYWYRQLPEEGLKFMVYLQKENIIDESGMPKERFSAEFPKEGPSILRIQQVVRGDSAAYFCASSPASPNWNEQFFGPGTRLTVL.